This TCR beta chain derives from a study of T cells in Graves' hyperthyroidism and ophthalmopathy. About the study: Peripheral blood was obtained at initial diagnosis, preceding any treatment. Study-level points and caveats: Prediction of ophthalmopathy progression came a median approximately 6.5 months pre-onset. Blood also showed most of the thyroid clonotypes that were expanded above 0.001.

Amplification of TCR beta CDR3 regions used RNA as the template. Primed by the HTBI set, a first-round RT-PCR was run on the TCR CDR3. TCRdb re-analysed the multiplex PCR reads in MiXCR, keeping a single row per CDR3 protein. This sample carries some 500,000 distinct CDR3 sequences, approximately 25% of them seen once, and the ten largest clones take over 9%. This clonotype was detected only once. Its antigen is unidentified. Relative to the germline gene, one junction end is altered; a read error may explain this. The CDR3 spans 13 residues. From germline, CDR1 is LGHDT and CDR2 YNNKEL (reference sequence).

Sequencing was carried out using blood. This TCR derives from a woman in her 30s with Graves' ophthalmopathy. The V call is TRBV3-1, the J call TRBJ1-6; no firm D call. This chain's CDR3 is CASSRLLNSPLHF. The CDR3 DNA sequence: TGTGCCAGCAGCCGTCTGCTGAATTCGCCCCTCCACTTT.